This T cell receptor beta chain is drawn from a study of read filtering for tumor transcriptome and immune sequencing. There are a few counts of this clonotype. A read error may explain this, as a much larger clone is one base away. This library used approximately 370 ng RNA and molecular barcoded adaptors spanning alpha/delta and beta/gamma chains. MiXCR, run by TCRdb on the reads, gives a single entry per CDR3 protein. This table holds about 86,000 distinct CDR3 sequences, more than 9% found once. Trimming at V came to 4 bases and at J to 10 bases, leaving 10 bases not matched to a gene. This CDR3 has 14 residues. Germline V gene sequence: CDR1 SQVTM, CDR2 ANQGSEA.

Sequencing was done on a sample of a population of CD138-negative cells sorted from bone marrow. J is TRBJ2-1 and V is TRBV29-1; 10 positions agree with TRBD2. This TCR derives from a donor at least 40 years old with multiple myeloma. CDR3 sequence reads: CSVGKAGGPKEQFF. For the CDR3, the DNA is TGCAGCGTTGGTAAAGCGGGAGGGCCCAAGGAGCAGTTCTTC.